This TCR beta chain came from a study of cytomegalovirus exposure and HLA in healthy donors. The PCR employed 60 Vbeta primers together with 13 Jbeta primers. Assay used: immunoSEQ multiplex PCR; TCRdb lists only in-frame clones, some missing. The sample includes 150,000 to 200,000 clones. The CDR3 is made up of 15 amino acids. The germline V gene encodes CDR1 MNHNY and CDR2 SVGAGI (reference sequence). Concerning this clone: Its antigen is as yet unknown.

General observations from the study: About 87% or about 30% of the time was how often most TCR beta V segments were productive, according to an earlier analysis. Most TCR sequences showed up rarely, but some public TCRs showed up in many donors.

Sequenced material: PBMCs. V is TRBV6-6 and J is TRBJ2-5; a weak D match, TRBD2 (5 bases). Judging by the DNA end, TRBJ2-7 fits better; the J call may be wrong. This TCR was sampled from a boy younger than 18 in good health and CMV-seronegative. The CDR3 DNA follows: TGTGCCAGCAGTTACTCGATCGGGGTCTCCTACGAGCAGTACTTC. This codes for CASSYSIGVSYEQYF.